This T cell receptor (beta chain) emerged from a study of blood T cell repertoires in COVID-19 (dated by TCRdb to the early 2020s). Regarding the research as a whole: Collaborator samples came from the United States, Italy and Spain and covered acute and convalescent phases of COVID-19. The material from the prospective study consisted of cDNA or gDNA derived from T cells, B-cell-depleted T cells, or PBMCs. Where available, HLA class I and class II types were obtained from metadata supplied by the sample provider rather than from assay-based typing. The repertoires were made available in a free public database intended to serve as a resource for research on the immune response to SARS-CoV-2. Subjects who had been exposed to COVID-19, were actively infected with it, or had recovered from it provided the deeply sampled blood TCRbeta repertoires that made up the dataset. The sample metadata nearly always contained a de-identified subject ID, COVID-19 status, age in years and sex. The samples were drawn from two sources: the first 160 participants of the ongoing ImmuneRACE study, and 1,254 subjects contributed by 6 global collaborators.

Counted from cysteine to phenylalanine, this CDR3 has 17 amino acids. Here the CDR3 DNA is all that survives: 51 bases in frame from base 1. V and J are trimmed by 3 bases and 2 bases, and the gene matches miss 8 bases of the junction. The germline V gene supplies CDR1 ENHRY and CDR2 SYGVKD. Points the paper makes about the study in general: The amount of clinical and demographic metadata varied by source and participant and was provided uncurated.

TCRbeta CDR3 regions were amplified from genomic DNA using the immunoSEQ Assay, a bias-controlled multiplex PCR. The published analysis was carried out like this. Nucleated cell counts per sample were estimated from amplification of reference gene primers within the assay. Sequence reads were collapsed and filtered to measure the absolute abundance of every unique TCRbeta CDR3 rearrangement. Productive Simpson clonality was computed per sample as the square root of Simpson's diversity index over productive rearrangements. This is the immuneACCESS table as TCRdb keeps it, with only in-frame sequences that have V and J called. A part of the clones is gone; compared with another copy, unresolved V genes explain less than half, and the rest is unexplained. V, J and clone size derive from that table, while D and trimming were established from the DNA sequence. The sample yields 150,000 to 200,000 clones; around four fifths were counted once. The ten largest clones capture about 8% of the sample.

In its sample, this clone was seen a few times. Its antigen is still unknown. There are no base qualities to consult, and no much larger clone falls within one base. Participants in the prospective study were aged roughly 18 to 100 years, lived in 20 to 25 United States geographic areas, and enrolled through a virtual design. In the prospective study, cohorts were assigned on the basis of participant-reported clinical history obtained from a screening survey and a study questionnaire. For ImmuneRACE Cohort 3, a participant was defined as recovered based on two consecutive negative NP/OP PCR tests, clearance by a healthcare professional, or resolution of symptoms. In the prospective study, mobile phlebotomists collected whole blood, serum and a nasopharyngeal or oropharyngeal swab from each participant. Over a 2-month period, participants in the prospective study had the option of providing additional blood draws and questionnaires. Before DNA extraction, prospective study blood samples were shipped either frozen or at room temperature.

The source of this sequence is a woman aged 45-65 years who had recovered from COVID-19. Input material: PBMCs or T cells enriched from blood (not recorded which). Recombination connected TRBV10-3 to TRBJ2-3; TRBD1 aligns with 10 central bases. The CDR3 reads as follows: CAISDRTGGKYTDTQYF. The base sequence is TGTGCCATCAGTGACCGGACAGGGGGAAAATACACAGATACGCAGTATTTT.